These 32 T cell receptor beta chains were all obtained from the same sample, sequenced in a study of T cells in narcolepsy. Generated by immunoSEQ multiplex PCR, the TCRdb table keeps only in-frame clones and is missing some. The sample lists roughly 20,000 clones, approximately 84% occurring once. The sequenced material came from memory (CD45RA-) CD4+ T cells from blood. The receptors come from a human donor in good health.

The gene calls are TRBV29-1 and TRBJ2-3; TRBD2 matches at 9 bases. V shed 3 bases and J 3 bases; nucleotides not matched to a gene: 7. Germline V gene lookup returns CDR1 SQVTM and CDR2 ANQGSEA. The CDR3 sequence is 15 residues long. The CDR3 DNA follows: TGCAGCGTTGATTCGGAGCGGGGGGCGACAGATACGCAGTATTTT. The encoded protein is CSVDSERGATDTQYF.

This chain uses TRBV7-2 with TRBJ1-3; the match to TRBD1 covers 7 bases. The V segment lost 3 bases and the J segment 4 bases; nucleotides outside the gene matches: 6. The length of the CDR3 is 15 residues. The V gene's germline CDR1 is SGHTA and CDR2 FQGNSA. CDR3 nucleotides: TGTGCCAGCAGCTTCGCCGGGACAGTCGGAAACACCATATATTTT. Its protein product is CASSFAGTVGNTIYF.

This rearrangement joins TRBV5-1 to TRBJ2-1; maybe TRBD2 (5 bases). V dropped 4 bases and J dropped 8 bases, with 31 bases sitting between them. The CDR3 runs 19 residues. Germline values: CDR1 SGHRS, CDR2 YFSETQ. The CDR3, as DNA: TGCGCCAGCAGCCATGATTCGCTCCTGGCGGGCCTGAAAAAGTATGAGCAGTTCTTC. Protein sequence: CASSHDSLLAGLKKYEQFF.

The table lists this clone with a count of one. The chain is built from TRBV19 and TRBJ1-5; D unclear. The germline gives CDR1 LNHDA, CDR2 SQIVND (reference sequence). Trimming took 2 bases from V and 6 from J, leaving 11 bases between them. This CDR3 comprises 14 residues. The CDR3 nucleotides are TGTGCCAGTAGTATACTTGAGCGGAGTCAGCCCCAGCATTTT. Its translation is CASSILERSQPQHF.

CDR3 sequence reads: CASTHRVSYEQYF. CDR3 sequence (DNA): TGTGCCTCAACACACAGGGTTTCCTACGAGCAGTACTTC. J is TRBJ2-7 and V is TRBV30; D is perhaps TRBD1 (6 bases). The CDR3 is made up of 13 amino acids. The germline V gene has CDR1 GTSNPN and CDR2 SVGIG (reference sequence). Trimming pared 7 bases from V and 1 base from J, leaving 14 bases between.

This chain uses TRBV5-1 with TRBJ2-1; D is unclear. The ends were cut back, 0 bases at V and 7 bases at J, with 8 bases in the middle. The CDR3 spans 13 residues. In germline, CDR1 is SGHRS, CDR2 YFSETQ. The CDR3 DNA is TGCGCCAGCAGCTTGGCTATCTCAAATGAGCAGTTCTTC. This translates into CASSLAISNEQFF.

The DNA of the CDR3 is TGTGCCAGCAAGATTGGGACGAATTCACCCCTCCACTTT. Translating it yields CASKIGTNSPLHF. The V gene is TRBV6-6, the J gene TRBJ1-6; D is perhaps TRBD1 (5 bases). Trimming stripped 7 bases from V and 7 bases from J, with 11 bases between. The CDR3 runs to 13 residues. From germline, CDR1 is MNHNY and CDR2 SVGAGI (reference sequence).

This clone was recorded only once. This sequence joins TRBV9 and TRBJ1-1; D gene unclear. CDR1 is SGDLS, CDR2 YYNGEE, per germline. CDR3 length: 15 amino acids. Trimming removed 3 bases from V and 6 bases from J, with 18 bases in between. This CDR3 reads CASSAHAPGNSEAFF. For the CDR3, the DNA is TGTGCCAGCAGCGCCCACGCGCCCGGCAACTCTGAAGCTTTCTTT.

The chain couples TRBV19 to TRBJ1-3; D not certain. Trimming cost V 6 bases and J 0 bases, with 9 bases left between them. Germline V gene sequence: CDR1 LNHDA, CDR2 SQIVND (reference sequence). The CDR3 sequence is 14 residues long. The DNA of the CDR3 is TGTGCCAGTAGGCGGGTGATCTCTGGAAACACCATATATTTT. Translated: CASRRVISGNTIYF.

This clone was recorded a few times. The chain carries TRBV2 and TRBJ2-1, with 9 bases identical to TRBD2. V lost 6 bases, J lost 2 bases, and 8 bases stayed unmatched. Per the germline V gene, CDR1 is SNHLY and CDR2 is FYNNEI. This CDR3 spans 16 amino acids. The CDR3 loop reads CASRPPAGGPYNEQFF. For the CDR3, the DNA is TGTGCCAGCAGACCACCCGCGGGGGGGCCCTACAATGAGCAGTTCTTC. Together with reference TRBV2 and TRBJ2-1, the CDR3 gives the full variable domain: EPEVTQTPSHQVTQMGQEVILRCVPISNHLYFYWYRQILGQKVEFLVSFYNNEISEKSEIFDDQFSVERPDGSNFTLKIRSTKLEDSAMYFCASRPPAGGPYNEQFFGPGTRLTVL.

The chain employs TRBV5-8 and TRBJ2-1, with 14 bases identical to TRBD2. Losses at the gene ends were 3 bases for V and 6 bases for J; bases not matched to a gene: 11. Germline lookup yields CDR1 SGHTS and CDR2 YDEGEE. CDR3 length: 18 amino acids. The DNA of the CDR3 is TGTGCCAGCAGCTCCGGGACTAGCGGGAGCCGGAGGGTCAATGAGCAGTTCTTC. Amino acids: CASSSGTSGSRRVNEQFF.

The chain has TRBV5-4 and TRBJ2-7, with D uncertain. Deletions cut 0 bases from V and 6 bases from J, with 7 bases between. The length of the CDR3 is 12 residues. Germline CDR1 is SGHNT and CDR2 is YYREEE (reference sequence). CDR3 nucleotides: TGTGCCAGCAGCTTGGTCCTGGGCGAGCAGTACTTC. This translates into CASSLVLGEQYF.

This rearrangement joins TRBV5-1 to TRBJ1-1; D not resolved. V lost 7 bases to trimming and J lost 1 base, with 14 bases between them. CDR1 is SGHRS, CDR2 YFSETQ, per germline. The CDR3 consists of 14 residues. The CDR3 coding sequence is TGCGCCAGCGGGCCCGGAAATTGGAACACTGAAGCTTTCTTT. Protein: CASGPGNWNTEAFF.

The count of this clone is one. This chain connects TRBV7-2 to TRBJ1-4; no firm D call. The germline V gene has CDR1 SGHTA and CDR2 FQGNSA. The V and J ends lost 3 bases and 8 bases respectively, with 10 bases between them. The CDR3 length is 13 residues. In DNA form, the CDR3 reads TGTGCCAGCAGCTTTCTTTACGGGGAAAAACTGTTTTTT. Translation gives CASSFLYGEKLFF.

Written as DNA, the CDR3 is TGTGCCAGCAGGGAGACAACAGGGCAGCCCCAGCATTTT. Its protein is CASRETTGQPQHF. V is TRBV6-1 and J is TRBJ1-5; TRBD1 might be the D (6 bases). The V and J ends lost 6 bases and 7 bases respectively, with 13 bases between them. Germline lookup yields CDR1 MNHNS and CDR2 SASEGT. This CDR3 comprises 13 residues.

The chain combines TRBV7-3 with TRBJ1-2; 7 bases are a match to TRBD1. Trimming at V came to 4 bases and at J to 5 bases, leaving 4 bases not matched to a gene. The germline CDR1 and CDR2 sequences are SGHTA and FQGTGA. The CDR3 totals 13 residues. The CDR3 DNA is TGTGCCAGCAGCTCGGACAGGCTATATGGCTACACCTTC. The encoded protein is CASSSDRLYGYTF.

The chain combines TRBV5-1 with TRBJ2-2; a weak D match, TRBD2 (5 bases). Germline values: CDR1 SGHRS, CDR2 YFSETQ. The CDR3 totals 16 residues. Trimming took off 1 base at V and 0 bases at J, with 10 bases between the two ends. The CDR3 protein is CASSLRERTNTGELFF. In DNA, the CDR3 is TGCGCCAGCAGCTTGAGAGAGCGGACGAACACCGGGGAGCTGTTTTTT.

The chain joins TRBV11-3 to TRBJ1-3; D is unresolved. The CDR3 covers 16 residues. V dropped 4 bases and J dropped 0 bases, with 13 bases sitting between them. CDR1 and CDR2 (germline): SGHNT, YENEEA. The CDR3 DNA is TGTGCCAGCAGCTCCAGGTCCGGTGTCTCTGGAAACACCATATATTTT. This codes for CASSSRSGVSGNTIYF.

The chain has TRBV7-9 and TRBJ1-6; D gene unclear. V was trimmed by 4 bases and J by 6 bases, leaving 10 bases between them. The CDR3 runs 14 residues. Germline loops: CDR1 SEHNR, CDR2 FQNEAQ (reference sequence). The DNA of the CDR3 is TGTGCCAGCAGCTCACCGGGCTTTAATTCACCCCTCCACTTT. Its translation is CASSSPGFNSPLHF.

The V and J genes are TRBV30 and TRBJ1-2, with 7 bases matching TRBD1. V was pared by 4 bases and J by 9 bases, with 2 bases of the junction left unmatched. Germline V gives CDR1 GTSNPN, CDR2 SVGIG (reference sequence). This CDR3 has 10 residues. The CDR3 protein is CAWKQGRYTF. In DNA form, the CDR3 reads TGTGCCTGGAAACAGGGGCGCTACACCTTC.

This chain connects TRBV27 to TRBJ1-1; D is ambiguous. The CDR3 runs 14 residues. V gave up 5 bases and J gave up 6 bases, with 16 bases separating them. Germline V CDR1 and CDR2: MNHEY, SMNVEV (reference sequence). This CDR3 is CASSKVPPLAEAFF. In nucleotides, the CDR3 is TGTGCCAGCAGTAAGGTTCCCCCTCTAGCTGAAGCTTTCTTT.

The rearrangement joins TRBV7-9 to TRBJ2-1, with 9 bases identical to TRBD2. The germline V gene encodes CDR1 SEHNR and CDR2 FQNEAQ (reference sequence). The CDR3 consists of 17 residues. Unmatched junction bases numbered 10, after V lost 4 bases and J lost 3 bases. CDR3: CASSSPTGLASYNEQFF. CDR3 coding DNA: TGTGCCAGCAGCTCCCCTACCGGACTAGCGAGCTACAATGAGCAGTTCTTC.

The table lists this clone with a count of one. The genes are TRBV2 and TRBJ2-1; D unclear. This CDR3 has 11 residues. Trimming removed 4 bases from V and 5 bases from J, with 3 bases in between. Germline V gives CDR1 SNHLY, CDR2 FYNNEI. CDR3 amino acids: CASSVNNEQFF. CDR3 nucleotide sequence: TGTGCCAGCAGTGTAAACAATGAGCAGTTCTTC.

The chain couples TRBV14 to TRBJ2-7, with no clear D. This CDR3 contains 14 residues. In germline, CDR1 is SGHDN, CDR2 FVKESK. Trimming removed 0 bases from V and 7 bases from J, with 13 bases in between. This CDR3 reads CASSQDLRVKEQYF. In DNA form, the CDR3 reads TGTGCCAGCAGCCAAGATTTACGCGTAAAGGAGCAGTACTTC.

The chain links TRBV7-2 to TRBJ1-1, with 8 positions matching TRBD1. V lost 5 bases to trimming and J lost 10 bases; unmatched junction nucleotides: 15. The CDR3 is made up of 15 amino acids. CDR1 and CDR2 from the germline V gene are SGHTA and FQGNSA. The CDR3 DNA follows: TGTGCCAGCAGCGCTAGGGTGGGGCAGGGGGCTTCAGCTTTCTTT. Translated: CASSARVGQGASAFF.

The rearrangement uses TRBV10-1 and TRBJ2-7; TRBD1 matches 7 bases. From germline, CDR1 is WNHNN and CDR2 SYGVQD (reference sequence). The CDR3 has 14 residues. V shed 2 bases, J shed 5 bases, and the junction held 6 bases outside the gene matches. The CDR3 DNA follows: TGCGCCAGCAGTGAGAGGGGACAGTTTAACGAGCAGTACTTC. This translates into CASSERGQFNEQYF.

This chain joins TRBV7-2 and TRBJ2-7; TRBD2 agrees at 10 bases. The germline gives CDR1 SGHTA, CDR2 FQGNSA. This CDR3 spans 14 amino acids. The V and J ends lost 8 bases and 3 bases, in that order; junction bases with no gene match: 7. CDR3 DNA sequence: TGTGCCAGCGACCCTAGCGGGGGTAACTACGAGCAGTACTTC. Translated, it gives CASDPSGGNYEQYF.

CDR3 in amino acids: CASSGGTEYSNQPQHF. DNA for the CDR3: TGTGCCAGCAGTGGAGGGACAGAATATAGCAATCAGCCCCAGCATTTT. The V gene is TRBV2, the J gene TRBJ1-5; TRBD1 agrees at 7 bases. The CDR3 is made up of 16 amino acids. Germline V gives CDR1 SNHLY, CDR2 FYNNEI. J lost 0 bases, V lost 4 bases, and 6 bases had no gene match.

In the case of this clone: One end of the junction fails to match germline, which may point to a read error. This CDR3 is also generated by other DNA sequences in the sample. V gene TRBV6-1 combines with J gene TRBJ1-1; TRBD1 matches 7 bases. CDR1 is MNHNS, CDR2 SASEGT, per germline. This CDR3 has 15 residues. The CDR3 here is CASRPRGQAPFEAFF. The CDR3 nucleotides are TGCGCCAGCAGGCCCCGCGGACAGGCCCCTTTTGAAGCTTTCTTT.

This chain links TRBV5-1 with TRBJ2-2, with 7 bases lining up with TRBD1. V was pared by 4 bases and J by 6 bases, with 3 bases of the junction left unmatched. The CDR3 is made up of 13 amino acids. Germline assignment: CDR1 SGHRS and CDR2 YFSETQ. The CDR3 coding sequence is TGCGCCAGCAGCAGGGGGCCCGCCGGGGAGCTGTTTTTT. Translated: CASSRGPAGELFF.

In this sample, this clone turned up once. The gene calls are TRBV2 and TRBJ2-5, with D possibly being TRBD2 (6 bases). Looked up from germline, CDR1 is SNHLY and CDR2 is FYNNEI. The CDR3 length is 16 residues. Trimming removed 0 bases at V and 4 bases at J, with 15 bases between. The CDR3 sequence: CASSEAALANVETQYF. The CDR3, as DNA: TGTGCCAGCAGTGAAGCCGCACTAGCTAACGTAGAGACCCAGTACTTC. Full variable domain (remainder filled in from reference TRBV2 and TRBJ2-5): EPEVTQTPSHQVTQMGQEVILRCVPISNHLYFYWYRQILGQKVEFLVSFYNNEISEKSEIFDDQFSVERPDGSNFTLKIRSTKLEDSAMYFCASSEAALANVETQYFGPGTRLLVL.

The chain is built from TRBV6-1 and TRBJ2-5, with TRBD2 matching 8 bases. Per germline, CDR1 MNHNS and CDR2 SASEGT. The ends lost 6 bases at V and 7 bases at J; junction bases unmatched: 7. The CDR3 has 13 amino acids. The CDR3 region has the DNA TGTGCCAGCAGCCTCAGCGGGAGTAGGACCCAGTACTTC. Translation: CASSLSGSRTQYF.